These 12 T cell receptor beta chains were sequenced from one sample in a study of somatic mutations in cytotoxic T cells in rheumatoid arthritis. The data were produced by immunoSEQ multiplex PCR, yet TCRdb's version contains in-frame clones alone and is incomplete. Seen here are approximately 3,500 clones, 65% to 85% observed once, and the top ten hold around 28%. The specimen was CD8+ T cells sorted from blood. All receptors come from a man aged 50 or older with rheumatoid arthritis.

The CDR3 region is CASSQGRVWNEQFF. CDR3 bases: TGTGCCAGCAGCCAAGGTCGGGTATGGAATGAGCAGTTCTTC. The chain employs TRBV14 and TRBJ2-1; no reliable D call. Trimming took 1 base from V and 7 from J, leaving 11 bases between them. From germline, CDR1 is SGHDN and CDR2 FVKESK. This CDR3 spans 14 amino acids. Looking up the rest from reference TRBV14 and TRBJ2-1 gives the full variable domain: EAGVTQFPSHSVIEKGQTVTLRCDPISGHDNLYWYRRVMGKEIKFLLHFVKESKQDESGMPNNRFLAERTGGTYSTLKVQPAELEDSGVYFCASSQGRVWNEQFFGPGTRLTVL.

This clone was recorded a few times. The chain uses TRBV27 and TRBJ2-7, with 10 bases matching TRBD1. This CDR3 spans 15 amino acids. Germline CDR1 MNHEY, CDR2 SMNVEV (reference sequence). The V and J ends lost 5 bases and 5 bases, in that order; junction bases with no gene match: 9. The CDR3 spells CASSGTGVLFHEQYF. CDR3 DNA sequence: TGTGCCAGCAGTGGGACAGGGGTTCTCTTCCACGAGCAGTACTTC.

The chain joins TRBV6-4 to TRBJ2-7; 8 bases line up with TRBD1. This CDR3 has 18 amino acids. The junction had 14 bases not matched to a gene; V was cut back by 0 bases and J by 4 bases. Germline CDR1 MRHNA, CDR2 SNTAGT. The CDR3 reads CASSDSLRHRGILYEQYF. The DNA of the CDR3 is TGTGCCAGCAGTGACTCTCTCCGGCACAGGGGGATACTATACGAGCAGTACTTC.

Comments on this clone: A read error is likely here: a far larger clone is one base away. Distinct nucleotide sequences in the sample also encode this CDR3. The chain uses TRBV6-5 and TRBJ2-2; possible D gene TRBD1, 5 bases. Germline V gene lookup returns CDR1 MNHEY and CDR2 SVGAGI. There are 14 residues in the CDR3. The CDR3 here is CASSWGKNTGELFF. CDR3 bases: TGTGCCAGCAGTTGGGGCAAGAACACCGGTGAGCTGTTTTTT.

The chain has TRBV27 and TRBJ2-3, with 7 bases that match TRBD2. The germline gives CDR1 MNHEY, CDR2 SMNVEV (reference sequence). The CDR3 consists of 16 residues. Unmatched junction bases numbered 5, after V lost 0 bases and J lost 2 bases. CDR3 protein: CASSLSVAGYTDTQYF. Written as DNA, the CDR3 is TGTGCCAGCAGTTTATCCGTAGCGGGTTACACAGATACGCAGTATTTT.

This chain uses TRBV2 with TRBJ2-4, with 9 positions matching TRBD2. With V trimmed by 6 bases and J by 5 bases, 5 bases remained unmatched. The CDR3 has 14 amino acids. CDR1 and CDR2 from the germline V gene are SNHLY and FYNNEI. The CDR3 DNA follows: TGTGCCAGCAGCGACGTAGCGGGAGAAAACATTCAGTACTTC. It translates to CASSDVAGENIQYF.

The V call is TRBV30, the J call TRBJ2-7; D uncertain. Germline V gene sequence: CDR1 GTSNPN, CDR2 SVGIG (reference sequence). The CDR3 is 13 amino acids. V shed 0 bases and J shed 4 bases, with 10 bases lying between them. CDR3 sequence reads: CAWSVRLGYEQYF. The CDR3 nucleotides read TGTGCCTGGAGTGTACGTCTCGGTTACGAGCAGTACTTC.

The rearrangement joins TRBV18 to TRBJ1-4, with TRBD1 matching 7 bases. With V trimmed by 3 bases and J by 8 bases, 12 bases remained unmatched. This CDR3 region has 16 residues. The germline gives CDR1 KGHSH, CDR2 LQKENI. The CDR3 is CASSPRTGEYNEKLFF. In DNA, the CDR3 is TGTGCCAGCTCACCGCGCACAGGGGAGTACAACGAAAAACTGTTTTTT.

This clone was seen a handful of times. V usage is TRBV27 and J usage is TRBJ1-2; the D is unclear. This CDR3 has 14 amino acids. The germline V and J ends were trimmed by 5 bases and 0 bases, with 10 bases remaining between them. The germline CDR1 and CDR2 sequences are MNHEY and SMNVEV (reference sequence). The CDR3 DNA reads as TGTGCCAGCAGTACCGCAGCGACTAACTATGGCTACACCTTC. This gives the protein CASSTAATNYGYTF.

V and J are TRBV4-1 and TRBJ2-2, with 12 nucleotides matching TRBD2. CDR1 and CDR2 from the germline V gene are MGHRA and YSYEKL. CDR3 length: 20 residues. V lost 1 base and J lost 3; bases outside the gene matches: 12. This CDR3 reads CASSQGVWLAGGPDTGELFF. The CDR3 nucleotides are TGCGCCAGCAGCCAAGGGGTTTGGCTAGCGGGAGGGCCCGACACCGGGGAGCTGTTTTTT.

This sequence joins TRBV19 and TRBJ1-3; D not certain. Deletions cut 5 bases from V and 0 bases from J, with 8 bases between. The CDR3 extends over 14 amino acids. The germline gives CDR1 LNHDA, CDR2 SQIVND (reference sequence). CDR3 coding DNA: TGTGCCAGTAGTCCCCGGGACTCTGGAAACACCATATATTTT. As protein: CASSPRDSGNTIYF.

The rearrangement links TRBV7-9 to TRBJ1-2; TRBD1 might be the D (5 bases). Germline V gene sequence: CDR1 SEHNR, CDR2 FQNEAQ (reference sequence). The CDR3 spans 16 residues. The V and J ends lost 3 bases and 4 bases respectively, with 18 bases between them. CDR3 DNA: TGTGCCAGCAGCTTCACCCGGCCCGACAGAGGCTATGGCTACACCTTC. Its protein is CASSFTRPDRGYGYTF.